The following is a TCR beta chain sequence with its context. Its antigen is not known. Germline V gives CDR1 SGHVS, CDR2 FQNEAQ. The CDR3 runs 16 residues. Trimming removed 4 bases from V and 0 bases from J; junction bases left unmatched: 5. The data stem from a study of T cells in Graves' hyperthyroidism and ophthalmopathy. General study findings and limits: Blood also held most thyroid clonotypes expanded beyond 0.001. Model predictions of ophthalmopathy came a median around 6.5 months before onset.

RNA transcripts yielded amplified TCR beta CDR3 regions. RT-PCR in the first round (using the HTBI primer set) targeted the TCR CDR3. TCRdb passed the multiplex PCR reads through MiXCR, listing each CDR3 protein once. Of 530,000 or so distinct CDR3 sequences detected, just over 45% appear once; the ten largest clones hold roughly 8.2%. The origin of this receptor is a woman between 18 and 30 years old with Graves' hyperthyroidism. The rearrangement links TRBV7-8 to TRBJ1-3, with 8 bases fitting TRBD1. Material for sequencing was peripheral blood or thyroid tissue (not recorded which). CDR3 amino acids: CASSSDRGSSGNTIYF. The CDR3 coding sequence is TGTGCCAGCAGCTCTGACAGGGGATCCTCTGGAAACACCATATATTTT.